This T cell receptor beta chain was documented in a study of cytomegalovirus exposure and HLA in healthy donors (dated by TCRdb to between 2016 and 2019). In the study overall: An earlier analysis of some 550 of the donors reported 250 to 300 Gb of sequence data and some 120 million unique TCR beta sequences from 150 million to 200 million T cells. A later genetic analysis took genome-wide SNP genotypes for about three fifths of the 666 donors and used that subset as a discovery cohort. The number of donors typed differed by locus, with 629-630 for A, B, C, DRB1 and DQB1, more than 500 for DQA1, 606 for DPA1, and around 430 for DPB1. About 330 gigabases of sequencing data and roughly 80 million unique TCR sequences made up an early release that covered several hundred HLA-typed donors. Donor age, sex, ethnicity and CMV serostatus were collected together with the repertoire data. Class I and class II HLA loci were covered by the typing at four-digit resolution. The T cell repertoires of several hundred subjects were profiled by immunosequencing and related to cytomegalovirus serostatus. Of the 350 to 450 genotyped donors, 65% to 90% fell in the genetic ancestry cluster associated with self-reported Caucasian donors. To predict cytomegalovirus infection status, the study brought together high-throughput TCR immunosequencing, statistical association of individual TCRs with disease status, and machine learning. Along with the 666-subject first cohort, a separate validation cohort of around 120 different subjects was used. A later analysis re-analyzed previously published TCR beta repertoires from 600 to 850 donors and added high-resolution HLA genotyping to study TCR occurrence patterns. Among roughly 370 genotyped donors of the cohort, an average of approximately 240,000 unique TCR beta nucleotide sequences were sequenced per donor, 15% to 20% of them non-productive. Rather than using new phenotypic data, the later analysis identified candidate immune exposures from TCR beta sequences and from how often those sequences occurred across donors. Every repertoire in the discovery cohort had been generated on one and the same sequencing platform. The aim of the study was to test whether cataloging public T cell receptors could identify signatures of past pathogen exposure. Several DR-DQ haplotypes were treated as single units for association and clustering because of strong linkage in the cohort. In an earlier analysis of a few hundred of the donors, high-throughput TCR beta sequencing was used to judge whether each TCR beta V gene segment behaved as functional or pseudogenic. General findings and caveats noted by the study authors: This cohort had only TCR beta chains sequenced, and the lack of alpha or paired-chain data limited which features could be detected. When HLA alleles, especially DR and DQ, strongly co-occurred, TCR associations were difficult to assign to individual alleles. The study gave a list of under 200 TCR beta chains associated with cytomegalovirus. Most TCR sequences were seen in very few donors, while some public TCRs were found in many individuals. Linkage disequilibrium might explain the correlated functional status among segregating V segments, but an unknown experimental factor could not be ruled out. Over 15 rarely observed V segments, including chromosome 9 orphons, were excluded from the earlier analysis of about 500 of the donors because counts were too low. The presence/absence analyses assumed that sequencing depth was roughly uniform across donors, and that assumption may not be true. A later analysis found that most CMV-associated TCR beta chains appeared HLA-restricted, with HLA associations seemingly driven largely by CMV exposure. Because some donors lacked HLA typing at each locus, the association tests relied only on the typed subset. Compared with the approximately 700-donor mean, donors in an Asian-associated ancestry cluster had fewer N-insertions in productive TCRs, according to a later genetic analysis. For the cohort, immune exposure information was limited to CMV serostatus. A few of the identified cytomegalovirus-associated TCR beta chains were confirmed in vitro to be specific for cytomegalovirus antigens. According to a later analysis, parvovirus B19, influenza, CMV and Epstein-Barr virus appeared linked to several top co-occurrence clusters. According to the authors, the approach could potentially be generalized to other disease states and immunological phenotypes. A cluster of highly shared sequence variants was judged likely to be a technical artifact of the sequencing pipeline. In a later analysis, HLA-associated TCR beta chains were found to be more clonally expanded and to have lower generation probabilities than equally common non-associated chains. Specific HLA alleles were associated with 16,951 TCR beta sequences at a false discovery rate of 0.05 in a later analysis. V-gene and J-gene trimming of TCR beta chains was associated with a missense DCLRE1C variant in a later genetic analysis, and the association was replicated in an independent cohort. According to a later analysis, TCR association rates differed among HLA loci, with DRB1 alleles showing the most associated TCRs and HLA-C alleles showing the fewest. The classifier was reported to diagnose cytomegalovirus status with high specificity and sensitivity in both the original and validation cohorts. Broadly in line with IMGT annotations, most TCR beta V segments showed up in productive rearrangements about 90% or about 30% of the time in an earlier analysis of around 600 of the donors. A further reported finding was that TCR beta sequences accurately predicted the HLA-A and HLA-B alleles for most subjects in the first cohort.

In total, more than 500 healthy bone marrow donors made up the cohort. Cohort members were all nominally healthy when sampled, although unrecorded immune exposures were likely present. CMV serostatus was recorded as positive for roughly 300 and negative for about 50% of the roughly 700 cohort members, whereas no CMV serostatus was recorded for the donor in question. Every donor gave a peripheral blood sample, and the peripheral blood mononuclear cells from that sample were used for TCR beta sequencing. Genomic DNA extraction from the blood cell samples was performed with the Qiagen DNeasy Blood Extraction Kit. In the case of this clone: The specificity of this receptor is unknown. Per-base qualities were not stored, and no clone one base away is much larger.

Preparation of the library involved the immunoSEQ multiplex PCR assay. A mixture of 60 forward primers for TCR Vbeta segments and 13 reverse primers for TCR Jbeta segments was used in the multiplex PCR. The CDR3 region of rearranged TCR beta genes was amplified from genomic DNA by a multiplex PCR assay. Amplified TCR beta libraries were sequenced as 87-base-pair reads on the Illumina HiSeq System. Processing in the source paper ran as follows. A later analysis tallied around 87 million unique TCR beta chains across the roughly 610 repertoires, and about 10 million of those chains were shared by two or more donors. To remove PCR and sequencing errors, raw reads were error-corrected and collapsed into unique sequences using a nearest-neighbor algorithm that merged closely related sequences. V, D and J gene segments were assigned by aligning CDR3 sequences to IMGT reference sequences. Each retained sequence needed at least a six-nucleotide match to both a V gene segment and a J gene segment. Rearrangements were classified as productive when the CDR3 lacked stop codons and remained in frame with V and J, and all other rearrangements were classified as non-productive. Following IMGT convention, CDR3 was defined as the stretch from the second conserved V-encoded cysteine to the conserved J-encoded phenylalanine. The earlier analysis of about 570 of the donors excluded any sequence lacking an unambiguous match to a single V gene segment. An earlier analysis of about 600 of the donors called V segments functional above 56.7% productive rearrangements and segregating when the between-donor standard deviation exceeded 5%. A statistical classification framework was built to diagnose cytomegalovirus status from the catalog of TCR beta chain sequences. V and J gene assignment, in a later analysis, came from comparing TCR nucleotide sequences with IMGT/GENE-DB human TR gene sequences. Using the TCRdist pipeline, a later analysis assigned CDR3 sequences along with most-parsimonious VDJ recombination scenarios. In a later analysis, every TCR beta chain was defined by the combination of its CDR3 amino acid sequence and its V-gene family, and reads without a unique V-gene family were dropped. To address suspected cross-contamination and a sequencing artifact, a later analysis removed approximately 600 highly shared, low-generation-probability nucleotide sequences. A later analysis calculated a clonal expansion index for each public chain from normalized within-repertoire ranks of inferred template counts. A later analysis computed generation probabilities with a VDJ recombination model fitted to out-of-frame rearrangements, and checked the results against IGoR. Hypergeometric tests were used in a later analysis to score TCR-TCR, TCR-HLA and TCR-CMV co-occurrence, with a repertoire-size bias correction applied to the TCR pairs. In a later analysis, false discovery rates were estimated by permuting HLA or CMV assignments 20 times. In a later analysis, co-occurring TCRs were grouped using DBSCAN, with TCRdist sequence similarity added in when clustering inside HLA-allele-positive subsets. For co-occurrence clustering, repertoires with fewer than 30,000 or more than 120,000 public chains were excluded, along with roughly 5 repertoires with anomalous nucleotide sharing. TCRdb took this table from immuneACCESS and kept in-frame rearrangements with V and J called. Such tables lack part of the clones; where checked against another copy, unresolved V genes explain under half of the gap, and the rest is unexplained. D and trimming were read from the DNA, whereas the V and J calls and clone size are those reported in that table. Present in this sample are about 82,000 clones, roughly 80% of which were seen just once. The ten largest account for around 15% of the sample.

Specimen: PBMCs. This clonotype was sampled from a human donor in good health.

The CDR3 protein: CASSQRRGEQFF. At the DNA level, the sequence is TGTGCCAGCAGCCAGCGTAGGGGTGAGCAGTTCTTC. This receptor chain uses TRBV21-1 and TRBJ2-1; TRBD1, the D gene given by the table, was not confirmed from the DNA. TRBV21-1 is a pseudogene segment. The CDR3 measures 12 amino acids from cysteine to phenylalanine. Left in the record is the CDR3 DNA by itself, 36 bases read in frame from the first base.